This T cell receptor (beta chain) derives from a study of shared clonotypes between healthy human individuals. Study-wide results and limits: Depth was large, yet rarefaction showed that sorted-subset sequencing was incomplete.

Using immunoSEQ multiplex PCR, the repertoire was profiled, and TCRdb retains in-frame clones only, with some absent. This table holds fewer than 850,000 clones, 90% found once. Concerning this clone: Its target is unknown.

Trimming took 0 bases from V and 2 from J, leaving 11 bases between them. Looked up from germline, CDR1 is LNHDA and CDR2 is SQIVND (reference sequence). The CDR3 runs to 15 residues. Sequencing was performed on memory CD8+ T cells from PBMCs. Described subset: CD45RO+ cells pooled with CCR7-negative TemRA cells. This TCR derives from a man between 18 and 29 years old in good health. Some clones in this sample may be carry-over from other donors' samples. V and J are TRBV19 and TRBJ2-7; no clear D gene. The CDR3 reads CASSIDGRSTYEQYF. The CDR3 nucleotides read TGTGCCAGTAGTATAGATGGCAGGAGTACCTACGAGCAGTACTTC.